The source of this TCR beta chain is a study of shared clonotypes between healthy human individuals. Unmatched junction bases numbered 5, after V lost 6 bases and J lost 4 bases. Germline V gene data show CDR1 as LNHDA and CDR2 as SQIVND (reference sequence). This CDR3 region has 13 residues. The assay was immunoSEQ multiplex PCR, and TCRdb's table has in-frame clones only and misses some. The sample consists of 700,000 or so clones, more than 70% of them appearing once. Sequencing was done on a sample of memory CD4+ T cells sorted from blood. Sample subset: CD45RA-negative fraction. The V call is TRBV19, the J call TRBJ1-1; 7 nucleotides agree with TRBD1. The sequence came from a woman aged 25 to 39 in good health. This CDR3 reads CASRAQGSTEAFF. Written as DNA, the CDR3 is TGTGCCAGTAGGGCACAGGGGAGCACTGAAGCTTTCTTT.